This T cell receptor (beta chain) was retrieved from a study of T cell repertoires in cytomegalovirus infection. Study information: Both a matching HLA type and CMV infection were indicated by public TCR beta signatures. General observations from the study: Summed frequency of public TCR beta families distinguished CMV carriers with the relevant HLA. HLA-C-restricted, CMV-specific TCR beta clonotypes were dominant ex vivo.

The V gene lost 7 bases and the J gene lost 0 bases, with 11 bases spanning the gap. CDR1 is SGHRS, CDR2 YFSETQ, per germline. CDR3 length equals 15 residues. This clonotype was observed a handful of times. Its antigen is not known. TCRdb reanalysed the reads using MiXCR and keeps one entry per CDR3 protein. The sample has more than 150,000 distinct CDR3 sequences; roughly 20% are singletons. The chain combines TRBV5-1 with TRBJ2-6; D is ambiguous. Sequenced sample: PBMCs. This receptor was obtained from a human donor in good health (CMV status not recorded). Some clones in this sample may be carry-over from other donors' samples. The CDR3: CASSNVLSGANVLTF. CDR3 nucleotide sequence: TGCGCCAGCTCGAACGTCCTCTCTGGGGCCAACGTCCTGACTTTC.